The present TCR beta chain was sequenced within a study of blood T cell repertoires in COVID-19. The overall study: Sources were T cells, B-cell-depleted T cells, or PBMCs; the material itself was cDNA or gDNA.

CDR1 is SGHTA and CDR2 is FQGNSA in the germline V gene. J was trimmed by 1 base and V by 4 bases; bases with no gene match: 7. The CDR3 covers 16 residues. Assay used: immunoSEQ multiplex PCR; TCRdb lists only in-frame clones, some missing. This table has hundreds of thousands of clones, around 90% appearing once. Sequenced: peripheral blood. The clonotype originates from a middle-aged man with acute or convalescent COVID-19. V gene TRBV7-2 combines with J gene TRBJ2-3; the match to TRBD2 covers 8 bases. This CDR3 reads CASSSHGAGGTDTQYF. The CDR3 DNA follows: TGTGCCAGCAGCTCCCACGGAGCGGGGGGCACAGATACGCAGTATTTT. Full variable domain (rest looked up from reference TRBV7-2 and TRBJ2-3): GAGVSQSPSNKVTEKGKDVELRCDPISGHTALYWYRQSLGQGLEFLIYFQGNSAPDKSGLPSDRFSAERTGGSVSTLTIQRTQQEDSAVYLCASSSHGAGGTDTQYFGPGTRLTVL.